The following is a TCR beta chain sequence with its context. This receptor's antigen is unknown. It has no much larger one-base neighbor in the sample; base qualities were not kept. This record comes from a study of T cell responses to AZD1222 COVID-19 vaccine listed by TCRdb under 2021. The study in broad terms: TCR sequencing covered 230 to 250 trial participants: around 210 given two doses of AZD1222 and 26 given two doses of MenACWY control vaccine. Trial participants were enrolled into age subgroups of 18-55, 56-69 and 70-plus years, which contained approximately 150, 30 and 60 TCR-sequenced participants, respectively.

According to the germline V gene, CDR1 reads SGHVS and CDR2 reads FQNEAQ. V loses 1 base, J loses 2 bases, and the germline ends lie 12 bases apart. The CDR3 measures 15 amino acids from cysteine to phenylalanine. The entry retains the CDR3 DNA only, 45 bases that are in frame from base 1. This specimen's time point label, interpreted: about 28 days (+/-7) after the second vaccine dose. Because spike-specific TCR depth and breadth did not differ between the two schedules, AZD1222 recipients who got a second dose at roughly 4 weeks were pooled with those who got a second dose at roughly 12 weeks. Vaccinee samples were obtained from the UK trials COV001 and COV002, which included a single-blind randomized controlled phase 2/3 trial of AZD1222 (ChAdOx1 nCoV-19) in healthy adults. For TCRbeta chain sequencing, PBMC samples were collected from trial participants at day 0 and at day 28 after the second dose.

The CDR3 regions of human TCRbeta chains were analyzed by immunosequencing. In the authors' own workflow: TCRs in the repertoires were matched against a reference library of SARS-CoV-2-specific TCRs that had been generated with the MIRA antigen-specificity platform. Breadth was defined as the fraction of unique TCRs that were SARS-CoV-2-associated. Depth was defined as the fraction of total T cells that were SARS-CoV-2-associated. Each spike-specific TCR was assigned to its reactive spike region and to a CD4 or CD8 class using the MIRA data. Log10-transformed breadth and depth values were compared by one-way ANOVA with Sidak's multiple comparisons tests. TCRdb's version of the immuneACCESS table is confined to in-frame rearrangements and falls short of the full clone set. An unresolved V gene accounts for under half of the shortfall where checked; the remainder is of unknown origin. V and J calls and clone size come straight from that table; D and trimming were deduced from the DNA. The sample yields tens of thousands of clones; roughly 88% were counted once. Approximately 3.6% of the sample rests with the top ten.

What the work shows at the level of the full study, not this receptor alone: The vaccine-associated CD4 TCRs covered the entire spike protein, and the dominant responses fell in regions 160-218 and 743-854. Because no samples from the day 14 peak response were available, repertoires could be characterized only after the peak T cell response. Conclusions about previously exposed vaccinees are limited because only six or seven AZD1222 recipients were SARS-CoV-2 seropositive at baseline. Reportedly, almost half of the unique spike-specific TCRs recognized epitopes lying outside the regions that are mutated in the B.1.351 and B.1.1.7 variants. In the small 56-69-year group, the increase in depth fell short of significance, most likely because of low power. A significant rise in spike-specific TCR breadth and depth was observed after two AZD1222 doses relative to day 0 and relative to MenACWY recipients. Participants were mostly white British, with more females than males. The authors suggested clonal diversity may have been underestimated.

Here the sequenced sample was peripheral blood, taken 28 days after the second AZD1222 dose. The sequence was obtained from an adult who received the AZD1222 COVID-19 vaccine. The sequence joins TRBV7-8 to TRBJ2-7; the D gene cannot be resolved beyond TRBD1 or TRBD2, each matching 5 bases. The nucleotide sequence is given as TGTGCCAGCAGCTTAGGCGAGGGGATTGCCTACGAGCAGTACTTC. It encodes CASSLGEGIAYEQYF.